Shown below are 21 T cell receptor beta chains from a single sample sequenced in a study of blood T cell repertoires in COVID-19. Libraries were prepared by immunoSEQ multiplex PCR; TCRdb keeps only in-frame clonotypes and omits some of them. In the table there are 9,000 to 13,000 clones, roughly 85% of which are singletons. The specimen sequenced was peripheral blood. All receptors come from a man aged 30 to 45 with active or convalescent COVID-19.

This chain uses TRBV24-1 with TRBJ2-1, with a weak D call TRBD1 (6 bases). Trimming removed 5 bases from V and 6 bases from J, with 10 bases in between. Germline V CDR1 and CDR2: KGHDR, SFDVKD. CDR3 length: 13 residues. CDR3: CATSALTGNEQFF. The CDR3 nucleotides are TGTGCCACCAGTGCCCTGACAGGCAATGAGCAGTTCTTC.

This clone is a singleton in its sample. The genes are TRBV5-1 and TRBJ2-4; 8 bases match TRBD2. V was clipped by 1 base and J by 1 base; unmatched bases: 7. The CDR3 totals 17 residues. Looked up from germline, CDR1 is SGHRS and CDR2 is YFSETQ. The CDR3 sequence is CASSLRGTRVAKNIQYF. The DNA of the CDR3 is TGCGCCAGCAGCTTGAGGGGGACTAGGGTCGCCAAAAACATTCAGTACTTC.

V and J are TRBV7-3 and TRBJ2-4; TRBD1 matches at 7 bases. This CDR3 is built from 19 residues. J lost 1 base, V lost 5 bases, and 17 bases had no gene match. Germline CDR1 SGHTA, CDR2 FQGTGA. The CDR3 loop is CASSLHPGQGDGAKNIQYF. The CDR3 bases are TGTGCCAGCAGCCTGCACCCCGGGCAGGGGGACGGGGCCAAAAACATTCAGTACTTC.

This sequence joins TRBV9 and TRBJ1-1; D unclear. The CDR3 extends over 15 amino acids. Per germline, CDR1 SGDLS and CDR2 YYNGEE. With 3 bases removed from V and 3 bases from J, the gap between germline ends came to 15 bases. The CDR3 DNA sequence: TGTGCCAGCAGCGCCCCCCCATCCGGGGACACTGAAGCTTTCTTT. It is translated as CASSAPPSGDTEAFF.

This clone appeared a single time. This rearrangement joins TRBV5-1 to TRBJ2-3, with TRBD2 matching 15 bases. The CDR3 sequence is 17 residues long. Germline values: CDR1 SGHRS, CDR2 YFSETQ. V shed 4 bases and J 0 bases; nucleotides not matched to a gene: 3. Written as DNA, the CDR3 is TGCGCCAGCAGCCCGGGACTAGCGGGGGGCAGCACAGATACGCAGTATTTT. Translated, it gives CASSPGLAGGSTDTQYF.

The rearrangement uses TRBV3-1 (or the pseudogene TRBV3-2) and TRBJ2-1, with 9 bases that match TRBD2. Germline trimming cut 0 bases from V and 5 bases from J; bases unmatched to any gene: 8. The CDR3 contains 17 residues. Germline V gives CDR1 LGHDT, CDR2 YNNKEL (reference sequence). This chain's CDR3 is CASSQEGSGGRDNEQFF. DNA for the CDR3: TGTGCCAGCAGCCAAGAGGGAAGCGGGGGGCGGGACAATGAGCAGTTCTTC.

The CDR3 DNA follows: TGTGCCAGCAGTGGCCTACCGGGGACAGAGAATGAAAAACTGTTTTTT. Protein product: CASSGLPGTENEKLFF. This chain connects TRBV25-1 to TRBJ1-4; 7 bases are a match to TRBD1. V dropped 4 bases and J dropped 5; count of bases not matched to a gene: 10. Germline CDR1 is MGHDK and CDR2 is SYGVNS. The CDR3 length is 16 residues.

The rearrangement links TRBV27 to TRBJ1-5; 7 bases fit TRBD1. The CDR3 runs to 18 residues. V shed 8 bases, J shed 1 base, and the junction held 17 bases outside the gene matches. CDR1 and CDR2 (germline): MNHEY, SMNVEV (reference sequence). As DNA, the CDR3 is TGTGCCAGCGGCCAAAGTTCGGGCAGGGGGATGAGCAATCAGCCCCAGCATTTT. It translates to CASGQSSGRGMSNQPQHF.

For the CDR3, the DNA is TGTGCCACCAGCAGAGATAGGCCTGTGAACAGGCGTGTGTACAATGAGCAGTTCTTC. This gives the protein CATSRDRPVNRRVYNEQFF. J is TRBJ2-1 and V is TRBV15; D is possibly TRBD1 (5 bases). Germline CDR1 reads LNHNV; CDR2 reads YYDKDF (reference sequence). The V end lost 0 bases, the J end lost 4 bases, and 22 bases lay between the germline ends. The CDR3 covers 19 residues.

The CDR3 protein is CATSTTGYGGYTF. The CDR3 DNA is TGTGCCACCAGCACCACAGGGTACGGTGGCTACACCTTC. The V gene is TRBV24-1, the J gene TRBJ1-2, with D tentatively TRBD1 (6 bases). Trimming pared 7 bases from V and 7 bases from J, leaving 15 bases between. The CDR3 is 13 residues long. Germline V CDR1 and CDR2: KGHDR, SFDVKD.

J is TRBJ2-3 and V is TRBV6-4; D is ambiguous. The CDR3 consists of 16 residues. V was clipped by 0 bases and J by 7 bases, with 17 bases between them. Germline V lookup: CDR1 MRHNA, CDR2 SNTAGT. The CDR3 loop is CASSDSSYTEYHTQYF. The CDR3 region has the DNA TGTGCCAGCAGTGACTCTAGTTATACCGAGTACCATACGCAGTATTTT.

J is TRBJ1-2 and V is TRBV19; possibly TRBD1 for D (5 bases). V dropped 3 bases and J dropped 4 bases, with 15 bases sitting between them. Germline lookup yields CDR1 LNHDA and CDR2 SQIVND (reference sequence). The CDR3 consists of 15 residues. The CDR3 nucleotides read TGTGCCAGTAGTATCGTTGAAGGGGTATTCTATGGCTACACCTTC. Its protein is CASSIVEGVFYGYTF.

This chain uses TRBV2 with TRBJ2-7, with D tentatively TRBD1 (6 bases). Germline loops: CDR1 SNHLY, CDR2 FYNNEI. Trimming cost V 5 bases and J 2 bases, with 13 bases left between them. This CDR3 has 14 amino acids. The CDR3 DNA reads as TGTGCCAGCAGTTGGACAGTGGGGCCCTACGAGCAGTACTTC. Translating it yields CASSWTVGPYEQYF.

The CDR3 DNA sequence: TGCAGCGTTGAAGATGACAGGGTAATAGGGGACGAGCAGTACTTC. Protein: CSVEDDRVIGDEQYF. The chain employs TRBV29-1 and TRBJ2-7; 7 nucleotides line up with TRBD1. The CDR3 runs to 15 residues. V lost 0 bases to trimming and J lost 5 bases; unmatched junction nucleotides: 10. Germline-derived CDR1 and CDR2 are SQVTM and ANQGSEA.

The chain has TRBV14 and TRBJ1-1; TRBD1 might be the D (6 bases). This CDR3 is 13 amino acids long. The V gene lost 5 bases and the J gene lost 3 bases, with 10 bases spanning the gap. Per germline, CDR1 SGHDN and CDR2 FVKESK. CDR3 amino acids: CASSSDRYTEAFF. The CDR3, as DNA: TGTGCCAGCAGCTCGGACAGATACACTGAAGCTTTCTTT.

This CDR3 reads CASSQATRLETQYF. CDR3 nucleotides: TGTGCCAGCAGCCAAGCAACTAGACTGGAGACCCAGTACTTC. This chain links TRBV3-1 (or the pseudogene TRBV3-2) with TRBJ2-5; D is possibly TRBD2 (5 bases). Germline V gene lookup returns CDR1 LGHDT and CDR2 YNNKEL (reference sequence). Between the trimmed V and J ends, which lost 1 base and 5 bases, there was a span of 11 bases. This CDR3 is 14 amino acids long.

This clone was picked up one time. The J gene is TRBJ2-3, the V gene TRBV30; D might be TRBD2 (5 bases). V shed 1 base and J shed 2 bases, with 10 bases lying between them. CDR3 size: 14 residues. Germline V lookup: CDR1 GTSNPN, CDR2 SVGIG (reference sequence). CDR3 sequence: CAWSAGISTDTQYF. The DNA of the CDR3 is TGTGCCTGGAGTGCCGGGATCTCCACAGATACGCAGTATTTT.

The chain carries TRBV29-1 and TRBJ2-5, with TRBD2 as a possible D gene (6 bases). The V end lost 6 bases, the J end lost 5 bases, and 22 bases lay between the germline ends. Germline assignment: CDR1 SQVTM and CDR2 ANQGSEA. The CDR3 covers 15 residues. The CDR3 here is CSVVEAGRGQETQYF. Written as DNA, the CDR3 is TGCAGCGTCGTGGAAGCAGGGCGGGGTCAGGAGACCCAGTACTTC.

The rearrangement links TRBV6-1 to TRBJ1-2; 12 bases are a match to TRBD1. Germline CDR1 is MNHNS and CDR2 is SASEGT. The V and J ends lost 2 bases and 6 bases, in that order; junction bases with no gene match: 7. CDR3 length: 16 amino acids. The CDR3 sequence is CASSEIGTGGLDGYTF. The CDR3, as DNA: TGTGCCAGCAGTGAAATCGGGACAGGGGGCTTGGATGGCTACACCTTC.

The CDR3 bases are TGCAGCGTTGGGGGGACAGGGGAATATGGCTACACCTTC. Protein product: CSVGGTGEYGYTF. The chain has TRBV29-1 and TRBJ1-2; TRBD1 aligns across 10 bases. Germline loops: CDR1 SQVTM, CDR2 ANQGSEA. CDR3 size: 13 residues. The junction had 4 bases not matched to a gene; V was cut back by 4 bases and J by 5 bases.

The gene calls are TRBV6-6 and TRBJ2-1; TRBD2 matches 9 bases. The CDR3 totals 15 residues. V lost 6 bases and J lost 2; bases outside the gene matches: 5. Germline V gene lookup returns CDR1 MNHNY and CDR2 SVGAGI (reference sequence). DNA for the CDR3: TGTGCCAGCAGAAAGCGGGGGGAAACCTACAATGAGCAGTTCTTC. Translating gives CASRKRGETYNEQFF.